This TCR beta chain stems from a study of blood T cell repertoires in COVID-19. Study at large: The United States, Italy and Spain were the sources of the acute and convalescent COVID-19 samples.

The germline V gene has CDR1 SGHTA and CDR2 FQGTGA. The V gene end was trimmed by 6 bases and the J gene end by 10 bases; junction bases not matched to a gene: 11. The CDR3 has 13 amino acids. As processed by the authors: By means of reference gene primer amplification, nucleated cell counts were estimated. TCRdb's copy holds only in-frame clones and misses some; the assay was immunoSEQ multiplex PCR. V and J calls and clone size follow that table, whereas D and trimming were derived from the DNA. The sample yields more than 80,000 clones, about two thirds seen once. The specimen was peripheral blood. V is TRBV7-3 and J is TRBJ1-1, with 7 bases lining up with TRBD1. The source of this sequence is a woman aged 60-75 years in a cohort sampled during active or convalescent COVID-19. The CDR3 sequence: CASSQNRGRLAFF. The CDR3 nucleotides read TGTGCCAGCAGTCAAAACAGGGGCCGATTAGCTTTCTTT.